The 22 T cell receptor beta chains listed next were all sequenced from one sample in a study of a mutant IDH1 vaccine in newly diagnosed glioma. TCRdb's table, derived via immunoSEQ multiplex PCR, lists solely in-frame clones and lacks some. The sample has around 30,000 clones; roughly 75% are singletons. Time point reported: week 35, safety follow-up. Mutant IDH1 20-mer peptide, at 300 ug, made up each vaccine dose, with topical imiquimod. No cognate antigen is known for these TCRs. This specimen consisted of PBMCs, obtained from a glioma patient whose treatment included an IDH1 peptide vaccine. The receptors were gathered from a man aged 40-55 years with glioma. Some clones in this sample may be carry-over from other donors' samples.

This chain uses TRBV29-1 with TRBJ2-1; D is undetermined. The CDR3 length is 12 residues. Per the germline V gene, CDR1 is SQVTM and CDR2 is ANQGSEA. Trimming left V 2 bases short and J 4 bases short, with 6 bases between. The CDR3 DNA reads TGCAGCGTTGAACCTAGTTACAATGAGCAGTTCTTC. Residues: CSVEPSYNEQFF.

The chain employs TRBV19 and TRBJ2-4, with a weak D call TRBD2 (5 bases). Trimming removed 6 bases from V and 9 bases from J, with 12 bases in between. The CDR3 extends over 12 amino acids. Looked up from germline, CDR1 is LNHDA and CDR2 is SQIVND (reference sequence). CDR3 DNA sequence: TGTGCCAGTAGACCGGAGGTAGGCATTCAGTACTTC. This sequence encodes CASRPEVGIQYF.

J is TRBJ2-7 and V is TRBV7-9, with D possibly TRBD2 on 5 matching bases. The germline V and J ends were trimmed by 5 bases and 0 bases, with 11 bases remaining between them. This CDR3 contains 14 residues. Germline V gene data show CDR1 as SEHNR and CDR2 as FQNEAQ (reference sequence). The CDR3 DNA follows: TGTGCCAGCAGCCAGGACTGGACCTCCTACGAGCAGTACTTC. Translated: CASSQDWTSYEQYF.

The chain recombines TRBV5-1 with TRBJ1-5; D not certain. Germline values: CDR1 SGHRS, CDR2 YFSETQ. V gave up 6 bases and J gave up 2 bases, with 12 bases separating them. The CDR3 contains 14 residues. Here the CDR3 reads CASTGLPGNQPQHF. The CDR3 nucleotides are TGCGCCAGCACCGGGCTCCCTGGCAATCAGCCCCAGCATTTT.

This chain uses TRBV5-4 with TRBJ2-7; D not resolved. Trimming pared 2 bases from V and 0 bases from J, leaving 9 bases between. CDR1 SGHNT and CDR2 YYREEE come from the germline V gene (reference sequence). This CDR3 is 14 amino acids long. The CDR3 DNA sequence: TGTGCCAGCAGCTTTGACCGATACTCCTACGAGCAGTACTTC. This sequence encodes CASSFDRYSYEQYF. Drawing the rest from reference TRBV5-4 and TRBJ2-7, the complete variable domain is ETGVTQSPTHLIKTRGQQVTLRCSSQSGHNTVSWYQQALGQGPQFIFQYYREEENGRGNFPPRFSGLQFPNYSSELNVNALELDDSALYLCASSFDRYSYEQYFGPGTRLTVT.

This chain connects TRBV11-2 to TRBJ1-3; D is ambiguous. The CDR3 runs to 12 residues. Deletions cut 0 bases from V and 8 bases from J, with 5 bases between. Per germline, CDR1 SGHAT and CDR2 FQNNGV. CDR3 coding DNA: TGTGCCAGCAGCTTAGATCGAGACACCATATATTTT. This translates into CASSLDRDTIYF. The full variable domain, rest sourced from reference TRBV11-2 and TRBJ1-3, is EAGVAQSPRYKIIEKRQSVAFWCNPISGHATLYWYQQILGQGPKLLIQFQNNGVVDDSQLPKDRFSAERLKGVDSTLKIQPAKLEDSAVYLCASSLDRDTIYFGEGSWLTVV.

This chain links TRBV7-3 with TRBJ2-7, with D possibly being TRBD1 (6 bases). CDR1 SGHTA and CDR2 FQGTGA come from the germline V gene. This CDR3 spans 13 amino acids. Trimming removed 5 bases from V and 3 bases from J, with 11 bases in between. The CDR3 reads CASSKGQFYEQYF. Here the CDR3 DNA reads TGTGCCAGCAGCAAAGGACAGTTCTACGAGCAGTACTTC. The entire variable domain, with the rest obtained from reference TRBV7-3 and TRBJ2-7, is as follows: GAGVSQTPSNKVTEKGKYVELRCDPISGHTALYWYRQSLGQGPEFLIYFQGTGAADDSGLPNDRFFAVRPEGSVSTLKIQRTERGDSAVYLCASSKGQFYEQYFGPGTRLTVT.

In DNA, the CDR3 is TGCGCCAGCAGCCAAGAGTTTCGGGGTCGATATGGCTACACCTTC. Encoded protein: CASSQEFRGRYGYTF. This chain uses TRBV4-3 with TRBJ1-2; D call uncertain. Trimming took off 0 bases at V and 5 bases at J, with 13 bases between the two ends. CDR3 size: 15 residues. Per germline, CDR1 LGHNA and CDR2 YSLEER.

The chain recombines TRBV6-1 with TRBJ2-7; D gene unclear. Germline V CDR1 and CDR2: MNHNS, SASEGT. Trimming took 0 bases from V and 0 from J, leaving 0 bases between them. The CDR3 loop spans 12 amino acids. Here the CDR3 DNA reads TGTGCCAGCAGTGAAGCCTCCTACGAGCAGTACTTC. Protein sequence: CASSEASYEQYF.

In DNA form, the CDR3 reads TGTGCCAGCAGCGCCGGGACAGCCCTAAACGAGCAGTACTTC. Translating it yields CASSAGTALNEQYF. The chain recombines TRBV9 with TRBJ2-7; 7 positions match TRBD1. The V and J ends lost 3 bases and 5 bases, in that order; junction bases with no gene match: 8. In germline, CDR1 is SGDLS, CDR2 YYNGEE. The CDR3 loop spans 14 amino acids.

The J gene is TRBJ2-5, the V gene TRBV6-5, with D perhaps matching TRBD1 (6 bases). Germline lookup yields CDR1 MNHEY and CDR2 SVGAGI. This CDR3 has 13 amino acids. The V gene lost 4 bases and the J gene lost 4 bases, with 10 bases spanning the gap. CDR3 sequence reads: CASSSPGVETQYF. The CDR3 nucleotides read TGTGCCAGCAGTTCCCCAGGGGTAGAGACCCAGTACTTC.

V is TRBV5-6 and J is TRBJ1-2, with D possibly matching TRBD1 (6 bases). The germline V and J ends were trimmed by 3 bases and 8 bases, with 20 bases remaining between them. Germline CDR1 is SGHDT and CDR2 is YYEEEE. The CDR3 extends over 15 amino acids. The DNA for the CDR3 is TGTGCCAGCAGCTCTGGAACAGGGTATCGTCGAGGCTACACCTTC. Protein: CASSSGTGYRRGYTF.

Of note for this clone: Germline is not matched at one junction end, which may reflect a read error. Written as DNA, the CDR3 is TGCGCCAGCAGCTCCAGGGCATTGGGGAATTTACCCCTCCACTTT. It is translated as CASSSRALGNLPLHF. The chain combines TRBV5-1 with TRBJ1-6, with TRBD1 as a possible D gene (5 bases). Germline V gene sequence: CDR1 SGHRS, CDR2 YFSETQ. The CDR3 runs to 15 residues.

The chain couples TRBV4-3 to TRBJ2-5; no clear D. Germline CDR1 and CDR2: LGHNA and YSLEER. Trimming took 4 bases from V and 5 from J, leaving 17 bases between them. CDR3 size: 15 residues. CDR3 residues: CASSRIPGRPETQYF. The CDR3, as DNA: TGCGCCAGCAGCCGAATACCAGGACGACCGGAGACCCAGTACTTC.

The chain combines TRBV10-2 with TRBJ2-7; 7 bases fit TRBD1. The J segment lost 5 bases and the V segment lost 1 base, leaving 11 bases of the junction unmatched. Germline lookup yields CDR1 WSHSY and CDR2 SAAADI. CDR3 length: 16 amino acids. In DNA form, the CDR3 reads TGCGCCAGCAGTGAGTTAGACGACAGGGTAGGACACGAGCAGTACTTC. Protein product: CASSELDDRVGHEQYF.

This clone was counted a single time. The chain joins TRBV7-8 to TRBJ1-2; unclear D gene. CDR1 is SGHVS and CDR2 is FQNEAQ in the germline V gene. The CDR3 has 15 amino acids. V lost 5 bases and J 2 bases, leaving 15 bases between the germline ends. The CDR3 region has the DNA TGTGCCAGCAGCCTTCGGGCAGACGGCAACTATGGCTACACCTTC. It encodes CASSLRADGNYGYTF. Supplemented by reference TRBV7-8 and TRBJ1-2, the full variable domain reads GAGVSQSPRYKVAKRGQDVALRCDPISGHVSLFWYQQALGQGPEFLTYFQNEAQLDKSGLPSDRFFAERPEGSVSTLKIQRTQQEDSAVYLCASSLRADGNYGYTFGSGTRLTVV.

V gene TRBV5-5 combines with J gene TRBJ2-7, with D perhaps TRBD1 or TRBD2 (5 bases each). This CDR3 comprises 15 residues. Germline CDR1 SGHKS, CDR2 YYEKEE (reference sequence). With 0 bases removed from V and 0 bases from J, the gap between germline ends came to 10 bases. DNA for the CDR3: TGTGCCAGCAGCTTGGGATGGGACGGCTCCTACGAGCAGTACTTC. It codes for CASSLGWDGSYEQYF.

The genes are TRBV29-1 and TRBJ2-3; D call uncertain. The germline CDR1 and CDR2 sequences are SQVTM and ANQGSEA. The length of the CDR3 is 14 residues. Trimming pared 0 bases from V and 1 base from J, leaving 8 bases between. The CDR3 loop is CSVEDEIRTDTQYF. Here the CDR3 DNA reads TGCAGCGTTGAAGATGAGATCCGCACAGATACGCAGTATTTT.

The sample holds one count of this clone. The V gene is TRBV28, the J gene TRBJ2-2; D is perhaps TRBD2 (5 bases). The V and J ends lost 6 bases and 1 base respectively, with 9 bases between them. The CDR3 runs to 14 residues. Germline V gene sequence: CDR1 MDHEN, CDR2 SYDVKM. In nucleotides, the CDR3 is TGTGCCAGCAGGGTCGGAGGGAACACCGGGGAGCTGTTTTTT. Its protein is CASRVGGNTGELFF.

The J gene is TRBJ2-5, the V gene TRBV6-1, with 8 bases identical to TRBD2. The germline CDR1 and CDR2 sequences are MNHNS and SASEGT. V was pared by 6 bases and J by 1 base, with 7 bases of the junction left unmatched. This CDR3 has 15 residues. The CDR3 loop reads CASSLTSGFQETQYF. CDR3 in DNA: TGTGCCAGCAGCCTAACTAGCGGTTTCCAAGAGACCCAGTACTTC.

The rearrangement uses TRBV14 and TRBJ1-1; the D gene is possibly TRBD1 (6 bases). The V end lost 7 bases, the J end lost 1 base, and 37 bases lay between the germline ends. The CDR3 loop spans 22 amino acids. Germline CDR1 is SGHDN and CDR2 is FVKESK. Here the CDR3 DNA reads TGTGCCAGCAACGAAGGAAAGGGTCGAGGGGGTGTGAATTTGGGGACGAACACTGAAGCTTTCTTT. Encoded protein: CASNEGKGRGGVNLGTNTEAFF.

This chain joins TRBV6-1 and TRBJ1-1; unclear D gene. The CDR3 is 14 residues long. Trimming removed 4 bases from V and 6 bases from J, with 15 bases in between. Germline values: CDR1 MNHNS, CDR2 SASEGT. The CDR3 loop is CASSVRQQEAEAFF. The CDR3 nucleotides read TGTGCCAGCAGTGTTAGGCAGCAGGAGGCTGAAGCTTTCTTT.